The 25 T cell receptor beta chains below were found in one sample sequenced in a study of blood T cell repertoires in COVID-19. Profiling relied on immunoSEQ multiplex PCR, and the TCRdb table lists in-frame clones only, not all of them. Of approximately 400,000 clones in the sample, 89% were seen once. Sequenced input: peripheral blood. These receptors were taken from a middle-aged man with acute or convalescent COVID-19.

The chain carries TRBV7-9 and TRBJ2-7; the D gene is possibly TRBD2 (6 bases). V was pared by 5 bases and J by 3 bases, with 17 bases between. The CDR3 contains 15 residues. Germline V gives CDR1 SEHNR, CDR2 FQNEAQ (reference sequence). CDR3 nucleotides: TGTGCCAGCAGCCAACGGGGGTCGAGGGACTACGAGCAGTACTTC. Its protein product is CASSQRGSRDYEQYF.

A single count supports this clone. The DNA of the CDR3 is TGTGCCAGCTCACCACGGGCGGGGGGACAAGAGACCCAGTACTTC. Translated, it gives CASSPRAGGQETQYF. V is TRBV18 and J is TRBJ2-5; TRBD2 matches 8 bases. CDR3 length equals 15 residues. J was trimmed by 2 bases and V by 1 base; bases with no gene match: 3. CDR1 is KGHSH, CDR2 LQKENI, per germline.

The chain is built from TRBV30 and TRBJ2-3, with D possibly TRBD1 on 5 matching bases. CDR1 is GTSNPN, CDR2 SVGIG, per germline (reference sequence). The V and J ends lost 4 bases and 0 bases respectively, with 11 bases between them. The CDR3 is 14 amino acids. In DNA form, the CDR3 reads TGTGCCTGGAATTTACAGGCTAGCACAGATACGCAGTATTTT. This translates into CAWNLQASTDTQYF.

This chain links TRBV27 with TRBJ2-1, with TRBD1 matching over 9 bases. The CDR3 is 13 amino acids. CDR1 MNHEY and CDR2 SMNVEV come from the germline V gene (reference sequence). The J segment lost 15 bases and the V segment lost 6 bases, leaving 12 bases of the junction unmatched. The CDR3 DNA is TGTGCCAGCAGAACGGACAGGGGCCCCCCAACGTTCTTC. It is translated as CASRTDRGPPTFF.

The rearrangement joins TRBV9 to TRBJ1-2; TRBD1 matches 10 bases. Germline V gene lookup returns CDR1 SGDLS and CDR2 YYNGEE. After removal of 0 bases from V and 3 bases from J, the junction contained 14 bases not matched to a gene. The CDR3 is 19 amino acids. The CDR3 here is CASSVARPGQGNLDYGYTF. The CDR3 DNA reads as TGTGCCAGCAGCGTAGCTAGACCGGGACAGGGGAATCTGGACTATGGCTACACCTTC.

This clone has only a few counts. Written as DNA, the CDR3 is TGTGCCAGCAGTGACAGAACTGATACGCAGTATTTT. As protein: CASSDRTDTQYF. The chain employs TRBV28 and TRBJ2-3; TRBD1 is a possible D gene (5 bases). The CDR3 runs 12 residues. The germline V gene has CDR1 MDHEN and CDR2 SYDVKM. V lost 5 bases to trimming and J lost 6 bases, with 9 bases between them.

This chain connects TRBV29-1 to TRBJ1-1; a weak D match, TRBD1 (6 bases). V shed 1 base and J shed 5 bases, with 20 bases lying between them. Germline-derived CDR1 and CDR2 are SQVTM and ANQGSEA. The CDR3 sequence is 16 residues long. The CDR3 sequence is CSVEVIGGRGTTEAFF. CDR3 coding DNA: TGCAGCGTTGAAGTGATTGGGGGCCGCGGAACGACTGAAGCTTTCTTT.

The J gene is TRBJ1-2, the V gene TRBV30, with D perhaps matching TRBD1 (6 bases). Germline values: CDR1 GTSNPN, CDR2 SVGIG (reference sequence). V was cut by 1 base and J by 0 bases, with 12 bases left in between. This CDR3 has 15 residues. DNA for the CDR3: TGTGCCTGGAGTGCCGGGACACTTCCTAACTATGGCTACACCTTC. It specifies CAWSAGTLPNYGYTF.

The rearrangement joins TRBV20-1 to TRBJ1-6; 8 bases are a match to TRBD1. V was clipped by 3 bases and J by 13 bases; unmatched bases: 11. Germline CDR1 DFQATT, CDR2 SNEGSKA (reference sequence). This CDR3 has 14 residues. In DNA form, the CDR3 reads TGCAGTGCTAGTATCGGACAGGGCAGTTCGCCCCTCCACTTT. Translated: CSASIGQGSSPLHF.

CDR3 DNA sequence: TGTGCCAGCAGTCCACAGGGTGGCGAGCAGTACTTC. Protein product: CASSPQGGEQYF. This sequence joins TRBV28 and TRBJ2-7; D is possibly TRBD1 (6 bases). The V end was cut by 5 bases, the J end by 6 bases, with 11 bases between. The germline V gene has CDR1 MDHEN and CDR2 SYDVKM. The CDR3 runs to 12 residues.

This CDR3 is CASTEGHRGTDTQYF. Written as DNA, the CDR3 is TGTGCCAGCACCGAAGGACATCGCGGCACAGATACGCAGTATTTT. The rearrangement links TRBV11-1 to TRBJ2-3; possible D gene TRBD1, 5 bases. The V gene lost 7 bases and the J gene lost 1 base, with 15 bases spanning the gap. Germline V gene lookup returns CDR1 SGHAT and CDR2 FQDESV (reference sequence). The CDR3 sequence is 15 residues long.

V is TRBV9 and J is TRBJ2-7, with 8 nucleotides matching TRBD2. After removal of 3 bases from V and 7 bases from J, the junction contained 15 bases not matched to a gene. Germline lookup yields CDR1 SGDLS and CDR2 YYNGEE. This CDR3 comprises 16 residues. CDR3 sequence (DNA): TGTGCCAGCAGCGAGGCTAGCGGGCCTACCGTGGGTGAGCAGTACTTC. This encodes CASSEASGPTVGEQYF.

This chain links TRBV5-6 with TRBJ2-7, with a possible D match to TRBD2 (6 bases). V lost 2 bases, J lost 0 bases, and 18 bases lay in between. In germline, CDR1 is SGHDT, CDR2 YYEEEE. There are 17 residues in the CDR3. The CDR3 bases are TGTGCCAGCAGCTTCGAGACTAGGGATTTAGTCTCCTACGAGCAGTACTTC. Amino acids: CASSFETRDLVSYEQYF.

The V call is TRBV19, the J call TRBJ2-7; 13 bases align to TRBD2. The CDR3 has 13 residues. Germline trimming cut 11 bases from V and 7 bases from J; bases unmatched to any gene: 8. CDR1 and CDR2 (germline): LNHDA, SQIVND (reference sequence). This CDR3 is CASQGTSGKEQYF. The CDR3 DNA is TGTGCCTCCCAAGGGACTAGCGGGAAGGAGCAGTACTTC. The full variable domain, completed using reference TRBV19 and TRBJ2-7, is DGGITQSPKYLFRKEGQNVTLSCEQNLNHDAMYWYRQDPGQGLRLIYYSQIVNDFQKGDIAEGYSVSREKKESFPLTVTSAQKNPTAFYLCASQGTSGKEQYFGPGTRLTVT.

The V and J genes are TRBV3-1 (or the pseudogene TRBV3-2) and TRBJ2-3; 8 positions agree with TRBD1. With V trimmed by 2 bases and J by 4 bases, 5 bases remained unmatched. The CDR3 extends over 15 amino acids. Germline CDR1 reads LGHDT; CDR2 reads YNNKEL (reference sequence). The CDR3 loop reads CASSQLDRGADTQYF. In nucleotides, the CDR3 is TGTGCCAGCAGCCAACTTGACAGGGGCGCAGATACGCAGTATTTT.

V and J are TRBV7-9 and TRBJ1-6; perhaps TRBD1 as D (5 bases). Trimming shortened V by 1 base and J by 7 bases, and 8 bases separated the two germline ends. The length of the CDR3 is 14 residues. The germline gives CDR1 SEHNR, CDR2 FQNEAQ (reference sequence). CDR3 protein: CASSLVGVNSPLHF. The CDR3 region has the DNA TGTGCCAGCAGCTTAGTAGGGGTCAATTCACCCCTCCACTTT.

This sequence joins TRBV28 and TRBJ2-2; TRBD1 matches 9 bases. CDR1 and CDR2 (germline): MDHEN, SYDVKM. This CDR3 has 15 amino acids. Trimming cost V 4 bases and J 7 bases; bases outside gene matches: 7. The CDR3 protein is CASSSSGTGYGELFF. CDR3 coding DNA: TGTGCCAGCAGTTCATCCGGGACAGGGTACGGGGAGCTGTTTTTT.

V gene TRBV6-7 combines with J gene TRBJ1-5; D is unresolved. TRBV6-7 belongs to the ORF category, with a function that is uncertain. The CDR3 is 15 residues long. V lost 7 bases to trimming and J lost 0 bases, with 13 bases between them. CDR3 DNA sequence: TGTGCCAGCAACGGAGGATCTTATAGCAATCAGCCCCAGCATTTT. Translation gives CASNGGSYSNQPQHF.

The gene calls are TRBV7-9 and TRBJ1-2, with 8 bases identical to TRBD1. The CDR3 extends over 16 amino acids. Per germline, CDR1 SEHNR and CDR2 FQNEAQ (reference sequence). V shed 3 bases, J shed 2 bases, and the junction held 8 bases outside the gene matches. In DNA form, the CDR3 reads TGTGCCAGCAGCTTCCCCGGGACAGGAAAAAACTATGGCTACACCTTC. Translating gives CASSFPGTGKNYGYTF.

The chain links TRBV27 to TRBJ2-7; 8 nucleotides line up with TRBD1. This CDR3 has 17 amino acids. V was clipped by 5 bases and J by 7 bases; unmatched bases: 19. From germline, CDR1 is MNHEY and CDR2 SMNVEV (reference sequence). The CDR3 reads CASSHQDRDGSMGEQYF. The CDR3 DNA reads TGTGCCAGCAGTCACCAGGACAGGGATGGCTCCATGGGAGAGCAGTACTTC.

The V call is TRBV6-1, the J call TRBJ2-1, with 9 bases lining up with TRBD2. Germline CDR1 and CDR2: MNHNS and SASEGT. V shed 2 bases, J shed 4 bases, and the junction held 15 bases outside the gene matches. The CDR3 consists of 19 residues. CDR3 residues: CASSEFFTLAGSLYNEQFF. Written as DNA, the CDR3 is TGTGCCAGCAGTGAATTTTTTACGCTAGCGGGAAGCCTATACAATGAGCAGTTCTTC.

The chain couples TRBV18 to TRBJ1-1, with D perhaps TRBD1 (5 bases). CDR3 size: 15 residues. Germline V gives CDR1 KGHSH, CDR2 LQKENI. Trimming shortened V by 2 bases and J by 4 bases, and 14 bases separated the two germline ends. CDR3 nucleotides: TGTGCCAGCTCACCATCCGGTGGGGGGACCACTGAAGCTTTCTTT. Protein product: CASSPSGGGTTEAFF.

The rearrangement joins TRBV5-4 to TRBJ1-1, with a possible D match to TRBD1 (6 bases). There are 13 residues in the CDR3. Germline V gene lookup returns CDR1 SGHNT and CDR2 YYREEE (reference sequence). Trimming pared 5 bases from V and 5 bases from J, leaving 13 bases between. CDR3 residues: CASRGTMGTEAFF. CDR3 nucleotide sequence: TGTGCCAGCAGGGGGACAATGGGGACTGAAGCTTTCTTT.

The rearrangement joins TRBV5-1 to TRBJ2-7; maybe TRBD1 (5 bases). This CDR3 is 14 amino acids long. Trimming left V 2 bases short and J 5 bases short, with 14 bases between. CDR1 and CDR2 from the germline V gene are SGHRS and YFSETQ. The CDR3 DNA sequence: TGCGCCAGCAGCTTAGGCAGGGCGTACGACGAGCAGTACTTC. Protein sequence: CASSLGRAYDEQYF.

The rearrangement links TRBV3-1 (or the pseudogene TRBV3-2) to TRBJ2-3, with D perhaps TRBD2 (6 bases). V lost 0 bases, J lost 3 bases, and 13 bases lay in between. The CDR3 length is 16 residues. The V gene's germline CDR1 is LGHDT and CDR2 YNNKEL (reference sequence). This CDR3 reads CASSQEAGGGTDTQYF. CDR3 sequence (DNA): TGTGCCAGCAGCCAAGAAGCGGGTGGGGGAACAGATACGCAGTATTTT.